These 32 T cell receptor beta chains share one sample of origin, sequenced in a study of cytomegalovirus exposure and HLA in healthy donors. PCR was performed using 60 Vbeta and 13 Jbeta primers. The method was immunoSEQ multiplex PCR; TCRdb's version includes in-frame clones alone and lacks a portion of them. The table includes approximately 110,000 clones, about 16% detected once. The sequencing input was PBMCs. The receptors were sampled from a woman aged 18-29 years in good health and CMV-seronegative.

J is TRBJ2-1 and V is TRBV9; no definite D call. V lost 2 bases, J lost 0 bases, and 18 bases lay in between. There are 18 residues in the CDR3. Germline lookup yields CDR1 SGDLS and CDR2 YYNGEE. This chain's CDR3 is CASSVATLTRSSYNEQFF. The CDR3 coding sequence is TGTGCCAGCAGCGTGGCTACTTTGACGAGGAGCTCCTACAATGAGCAGTTCTTC.

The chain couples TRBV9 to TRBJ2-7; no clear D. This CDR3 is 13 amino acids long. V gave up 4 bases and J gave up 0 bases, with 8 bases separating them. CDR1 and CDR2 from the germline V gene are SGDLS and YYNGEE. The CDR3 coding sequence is TGTGCCAGCAGCCCTACTATCTCCTACGAGCAGTACTTC. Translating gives CASSPTISYEQYF.

The CDR3 spells CASSLYTGGSTDTQYF. The DNA for the CDR3 is TGTGCCAGCAGCTTATATACGGGAGGCAGCACAGATACGCAGTATTTT. The gene calls are TRBV7-2 and TRBJ2-3; TRBD2 aligns across 7 bases. The CDR3 has 16 residues. CDR1 and CDR2 from the germline V gene are SGHTA and FQGNSA. V shed 2 bases and J 0 bases; nucleotides not matched to a gene: 5.

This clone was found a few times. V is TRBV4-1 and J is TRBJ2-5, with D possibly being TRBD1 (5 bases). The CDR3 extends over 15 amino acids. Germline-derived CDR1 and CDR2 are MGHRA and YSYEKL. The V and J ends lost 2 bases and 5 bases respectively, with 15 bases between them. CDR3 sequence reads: CASSQNLGPTETQYF. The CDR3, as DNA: TGCGCCAGCAGCCAAAATCTGGGGCCAACGGAGACCCAGTACTTC.

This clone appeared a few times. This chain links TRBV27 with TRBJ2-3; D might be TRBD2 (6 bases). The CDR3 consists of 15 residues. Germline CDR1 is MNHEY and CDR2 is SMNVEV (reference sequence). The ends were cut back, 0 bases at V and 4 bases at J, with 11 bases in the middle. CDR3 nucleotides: TGTGCCAGCAGTTTATCGGGGGACTGGGCAGATACGCAGTATTTT. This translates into CASSLSGDWADTQYF.

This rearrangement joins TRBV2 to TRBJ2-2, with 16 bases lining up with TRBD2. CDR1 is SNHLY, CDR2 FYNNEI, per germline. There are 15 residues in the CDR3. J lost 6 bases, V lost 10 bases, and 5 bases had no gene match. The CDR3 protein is CATTGLAGGPGELFF. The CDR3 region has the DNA TGTGCCACAACGGGACTAGCGGGAGGGCCCGGGGAGCTGTTTTTT.

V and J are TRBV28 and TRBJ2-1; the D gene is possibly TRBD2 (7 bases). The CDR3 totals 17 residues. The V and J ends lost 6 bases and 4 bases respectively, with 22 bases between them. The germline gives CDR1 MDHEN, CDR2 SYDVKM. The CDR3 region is CASSGLRGAERYNEQFF. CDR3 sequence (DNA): TGTGCCAGCAGCGGACTTCGGGGGGCAGAAAGGTACAATGAGCAGTTCTTC.

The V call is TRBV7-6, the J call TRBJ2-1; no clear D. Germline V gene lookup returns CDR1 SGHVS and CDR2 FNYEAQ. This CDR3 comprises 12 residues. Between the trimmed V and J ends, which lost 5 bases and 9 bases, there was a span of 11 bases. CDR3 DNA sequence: TGTGCCAGCAGCCTGATGACAAGTGAGCAGTTCTTC. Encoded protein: CASSLMTSEQFF.

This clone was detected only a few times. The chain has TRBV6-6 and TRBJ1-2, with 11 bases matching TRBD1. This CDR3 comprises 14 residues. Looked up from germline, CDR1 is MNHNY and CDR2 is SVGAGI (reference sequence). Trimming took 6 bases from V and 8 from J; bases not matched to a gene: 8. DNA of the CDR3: TGTGCCAGCAGGGCCGGGACAGGGGGGAGCGGCTACACCTTC. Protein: CASRAGTGGSGYTF.

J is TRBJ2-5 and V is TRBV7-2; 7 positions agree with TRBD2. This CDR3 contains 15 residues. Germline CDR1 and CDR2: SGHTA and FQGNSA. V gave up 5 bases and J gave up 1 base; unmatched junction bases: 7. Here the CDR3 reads CASSPPGRAQETQYF. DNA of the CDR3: TGTGCCAGCAGCCCCCCAGGGAGGGCCCAAGAGACCCAGTACTTC.

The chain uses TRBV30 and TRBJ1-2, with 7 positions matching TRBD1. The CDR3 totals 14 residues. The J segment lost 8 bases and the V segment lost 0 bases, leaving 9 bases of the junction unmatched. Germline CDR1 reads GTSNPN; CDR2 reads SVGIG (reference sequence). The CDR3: CAWSVQGKGGGYTF. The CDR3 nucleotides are TGTGCCTGGAGTGTACAAGGGAAAGGGGGCGGCTACACCTTC.

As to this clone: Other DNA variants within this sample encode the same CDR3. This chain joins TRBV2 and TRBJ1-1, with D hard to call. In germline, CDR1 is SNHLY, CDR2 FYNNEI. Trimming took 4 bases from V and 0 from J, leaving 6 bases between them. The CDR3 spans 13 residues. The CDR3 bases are TGTGCCAGCAGTGTGCGCTTGAACACTGAAGCTTTCTTT. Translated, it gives CASSVRLNTEAFF.

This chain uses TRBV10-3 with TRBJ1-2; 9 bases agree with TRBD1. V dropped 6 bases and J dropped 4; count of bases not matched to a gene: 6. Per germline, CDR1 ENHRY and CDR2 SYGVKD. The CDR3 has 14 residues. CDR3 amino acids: CAISKDRGLYGYTF. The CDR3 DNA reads TGTGCCATCAGCAAGGACAGGGGCCTCTATGGCTACACCTTC.

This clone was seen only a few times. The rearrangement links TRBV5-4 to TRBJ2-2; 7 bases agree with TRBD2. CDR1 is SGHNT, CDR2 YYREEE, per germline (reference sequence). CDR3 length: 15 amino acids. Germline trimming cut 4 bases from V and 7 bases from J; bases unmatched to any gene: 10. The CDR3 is CASSPRTSVNGELFF. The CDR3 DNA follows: TGTGCCAGCAGCCCCCGCACTAGCGTCAACGGGGAGCTGTTTTTT.

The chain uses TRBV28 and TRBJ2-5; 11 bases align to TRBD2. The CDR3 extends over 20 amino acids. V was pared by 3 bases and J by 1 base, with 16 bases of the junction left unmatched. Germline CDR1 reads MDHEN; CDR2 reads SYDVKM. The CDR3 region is CASSFPPLAGGPVSQETQYF. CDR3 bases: TGTGCCAGCAGTTTCCCCCCGCTAGCGGGGGGACCAGTTTCCCAAGAGACCCAGTACTTC.

The CDR3 here is CASAGYDGELFF. The DNA for the CDR3 is TGTGCCAGCGCAGGGTATGACGGGGAGCTGTTTTTT. The chain is built from TRBV7-2 and TRBJ2-2; perhaps TRBD1 as D (5 bases). The CDR3 runs to 12 residues. In germline, CDR1 is SGHTA, CDR2 FQGNSA. V shed 8 bases and J shed 7 bases, with 11 bases lying between them.

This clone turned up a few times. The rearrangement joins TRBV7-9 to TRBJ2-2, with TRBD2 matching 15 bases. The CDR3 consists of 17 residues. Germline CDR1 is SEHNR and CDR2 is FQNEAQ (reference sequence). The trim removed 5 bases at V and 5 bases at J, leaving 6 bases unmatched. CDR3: CASSPRTSGRGTGELFF. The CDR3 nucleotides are TGTGCCAGCAGCCCCCGGACTAGCGGGAGGGGGACCGGGGAGCTGTTTTTT.

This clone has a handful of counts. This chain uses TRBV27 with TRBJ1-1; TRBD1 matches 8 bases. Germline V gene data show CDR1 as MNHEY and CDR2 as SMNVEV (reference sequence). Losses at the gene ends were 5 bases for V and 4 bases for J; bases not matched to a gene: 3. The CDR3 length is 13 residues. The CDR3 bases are TGTGCCAGCAGTGGACAGGGTTTCACTGAAGCTTTCTTT. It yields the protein CASSGQGFTEAFF.

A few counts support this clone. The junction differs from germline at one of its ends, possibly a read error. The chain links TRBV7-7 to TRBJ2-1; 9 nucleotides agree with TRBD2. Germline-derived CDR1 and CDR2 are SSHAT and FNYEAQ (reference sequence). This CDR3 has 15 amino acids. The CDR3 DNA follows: TGTGCTAGCAGCTTAACGGCTAGCGGGAACAATGAGCAGTTCTTC. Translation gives CASSLTASGNNEQFF.

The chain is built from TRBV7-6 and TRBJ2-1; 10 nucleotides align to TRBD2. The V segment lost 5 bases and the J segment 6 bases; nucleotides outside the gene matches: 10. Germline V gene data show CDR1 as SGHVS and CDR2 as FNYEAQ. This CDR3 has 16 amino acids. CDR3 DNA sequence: TGTGCCAGCAGCCGCCAGGCTAGCGGGAGTGTCAATGAGCAGTTCTTC. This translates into CASSRQASGSVNEQFF.

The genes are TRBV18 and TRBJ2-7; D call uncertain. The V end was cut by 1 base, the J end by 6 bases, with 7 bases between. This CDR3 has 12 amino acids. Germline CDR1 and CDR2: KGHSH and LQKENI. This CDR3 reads CASSPQSGEQYF. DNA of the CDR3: TGTGCCAGCTCACCACAGTCGGGCGAGCAGTACTTC. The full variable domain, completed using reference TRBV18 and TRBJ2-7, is NAGVMQNPRHLVRRRGQEARLRCSPMKGHSHVYWYRQLPEEGLKFMVYLQKENIIDESGMPKERFSAEFPKEGPSILRIQQVVRGDSAAYFCASSPQSGEQYFGPGTRLTVT.

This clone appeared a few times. The CDR3 sequence: CASSGGTGGSNVGSYNEQFF. The CDR3 coding sequence is TGCGCCAGCAGCGGGGGGACAGGGGGGTCAAATGTGGGTTCCTACAATGAGCAGTTCTTC. The rearrangement uses TRBV10-1 and TRBJ2-1; 11 nucleotides agree with TRBD1. Germline assignment: CDR1 WNHNN and CDR2 SYGVQD (reference sequence). The CDR3 has 20 residues. V shed 6 bases, J shed 1 base, and the junction held 17 bases outside the gene matches.

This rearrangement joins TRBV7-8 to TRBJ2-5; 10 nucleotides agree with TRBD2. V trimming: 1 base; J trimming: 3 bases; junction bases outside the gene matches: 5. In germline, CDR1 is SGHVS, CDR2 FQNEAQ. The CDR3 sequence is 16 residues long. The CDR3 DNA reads TGTGCCAGCAGCTTAGTCCGGCTAGCGGGAGAAGAGACCCAGTACTTC. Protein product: CASSLVRLAGEETQYF.

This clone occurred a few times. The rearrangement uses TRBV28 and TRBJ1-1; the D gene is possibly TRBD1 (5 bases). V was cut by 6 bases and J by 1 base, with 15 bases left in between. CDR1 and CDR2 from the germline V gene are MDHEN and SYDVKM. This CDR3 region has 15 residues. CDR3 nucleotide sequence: TGTGCCAGCAGCCTCTGGACACGTAAGAACACTGAAGCTTTCTTT. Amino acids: CASSLWTRKNTEAFF.

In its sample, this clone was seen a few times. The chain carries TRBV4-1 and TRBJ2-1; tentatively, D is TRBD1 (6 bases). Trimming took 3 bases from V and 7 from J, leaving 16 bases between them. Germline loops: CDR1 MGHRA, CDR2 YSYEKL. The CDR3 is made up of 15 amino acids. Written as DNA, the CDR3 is TGCGCCAGCAGCCAGTATACGGGACAACTTAATGAGCAGTTCTTC. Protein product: CASSQYTGQLNEQFF.

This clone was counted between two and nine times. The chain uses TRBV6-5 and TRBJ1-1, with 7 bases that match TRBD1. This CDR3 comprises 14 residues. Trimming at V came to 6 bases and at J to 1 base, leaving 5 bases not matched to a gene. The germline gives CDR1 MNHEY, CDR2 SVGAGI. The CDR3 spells CASRGPGGNTEAFF. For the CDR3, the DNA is TGTGCCAGCAGGGGCCCAGGGGGGAACACTGAAGCTTTCTTT.

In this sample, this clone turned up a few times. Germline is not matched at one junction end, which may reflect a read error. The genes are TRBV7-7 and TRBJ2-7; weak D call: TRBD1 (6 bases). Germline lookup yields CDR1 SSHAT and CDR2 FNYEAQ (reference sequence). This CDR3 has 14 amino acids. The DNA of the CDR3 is TGTGCTAGCAGCCCGTCCACAGGGTATGGGGAGCAGTACTTC. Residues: CASSPSTGYGEQYF.

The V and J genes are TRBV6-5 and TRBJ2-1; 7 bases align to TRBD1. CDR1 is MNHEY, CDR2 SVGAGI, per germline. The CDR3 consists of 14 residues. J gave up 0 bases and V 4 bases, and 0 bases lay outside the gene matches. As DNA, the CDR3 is TGTGCCAGCAGTTCAGGGGGCTCCTACAATGAGCAGTTCTTC. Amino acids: CASSSGGSYNEQFF.

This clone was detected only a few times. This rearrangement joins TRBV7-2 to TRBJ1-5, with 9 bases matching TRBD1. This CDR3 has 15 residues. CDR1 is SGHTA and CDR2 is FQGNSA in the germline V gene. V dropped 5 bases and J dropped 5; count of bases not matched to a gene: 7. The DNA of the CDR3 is TGTGCCAGCAGCCTGGACAGGGGTCGGGATCAGCCCCAGCATTTT. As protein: CASSLDRGRDQPQHF.

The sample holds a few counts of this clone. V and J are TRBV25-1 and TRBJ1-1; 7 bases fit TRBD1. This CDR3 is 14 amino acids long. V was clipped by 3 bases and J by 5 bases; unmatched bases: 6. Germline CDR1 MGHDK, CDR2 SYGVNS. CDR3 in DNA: TGTGCCAGCAGTGACTCGACAGGGTATACTGAAGCTTTCTTT. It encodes CASSDSTGYTEAFF.

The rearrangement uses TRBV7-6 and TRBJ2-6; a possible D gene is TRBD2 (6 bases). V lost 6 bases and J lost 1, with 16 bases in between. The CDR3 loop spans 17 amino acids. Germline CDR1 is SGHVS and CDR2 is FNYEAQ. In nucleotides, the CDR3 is TGTGCCAGCAGTCCTAGCGTCCGGGGTTCTGGGGCCAACGTCCTGACTTTC. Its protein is CASSPSVRGSGANVLTF.

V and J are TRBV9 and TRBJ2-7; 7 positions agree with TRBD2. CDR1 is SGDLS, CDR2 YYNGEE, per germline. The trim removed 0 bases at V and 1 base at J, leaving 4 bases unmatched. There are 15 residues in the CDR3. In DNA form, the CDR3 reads TGTGCCAGCAGCGTAGGGGGAGGGGTGTCCTACGAGCAGTACTTC. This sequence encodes CASSVGGGVSYEQYF.